The 8 T cell receptor beta chains below were found in one sample sequenced in a study of T cell repertoires in cytomegalovirus infection. TCRdb reanalysed the reads using MiXCR and keeps one entry per CDR3 protein. The table has under 600,000 distinct CDR3 sequences, about 15% seen once. Sequenced input: CD8+ T cells from PBMCs. The receptors were gathered from a human donor in good health (CMV status not recorded). Some clones in this sample may be carry-over from other donors' samples.

A word on this clonotype: Since a much larger clone is just one base distant, this may be a read error. The conserved final phenylalanine or tryptophan is absent from the CDR3, which likely points to a read error. CDR3 region: CASSRRPGRQETQYL. CDR3 bases: TGTGCCAGCAGCCGCCGACCGGGACGCCAAGAGACCCAGTACTTA. The chain joins TRBV14 to TRBJ2-5; either TRBD1 or TRBD2 may supply D (5 bases each). Per the germline V gene, CDR1 is SGHDN and CDR2 is FVKESK. The length of the CDR3 is 15 residues. Between the trimmed V and J ends, which lost 4 bases and 1 base, there was a span of 13 bases.

This clonotype was observed a few times. V and J are TRBV27 and TRBJ1-2; a possible D gene is TRBD1 (6 bases). V was cut by 3 bases and J by 4 bases, with 12 bases left in between. Germline CDR1 and CDR2: MNHEY and SMNVEV (reference sequence). CDR3 length: 14 residues. This chain's CDR3 is CASSLSGTIYGYTF. CDR3 DNA sequence: TGTGCCAGCAGTTTGTCCGGGACAATCTATGGCTACACCTTC.

This clonotype was counted many times. At one end the junction does not follow the germline gene, possibly because of a read error. The chain uses TRBV7-7 and TRBJ2-3; D may match TRBD1 or TRBD2 (5 bases each). Germline loops: CDR1 SSHAT, CDR2 FNYEAQ (reference sequence). The CDR3 is made up of 13 amino acids. The CDR3, as DNA: TGTGCTAGCAGCTTGGGAAGGGACGGTACGCAGTATTTT. Its translation is CASSLGRDGTQYF.

This clonotype was picked up many times. The chain uses TRBV12-3 or TRBV12-4 and TRBJ2-1, with D perhaps matching TRBD2 (5 bases). This CDR3 is built from 12 residues. With 0 bases removed from V and 10 bases from J, the gap between germline ends came to 7 bases. The CDR3 DNA reads TGTGCCAGCAGTTTAGCGCGGGCAGAGCAGTTCTTC. Translating it yields CASSLARAEQFF.

The chain uses TRBV20-1 and TRBJ2-5, with 9 nucleotides matching TRBD2. The CDR3 consists of 16 residues. V was clipped by 2 bases and J by 2 bases; unmatched bases: 9. Germline loops: CDR1 DFQATT, CDR2 SNEGSKA (reference sequence). The DNA of the CDR3 is TGCAGTGCTAGAACGAATAGCGGGGGAAATCAAGAGACCCAGTACTTC. Residues: CSARTNSGGNQETQYF.

This clonotype occurred many times. The V call is TRBV27, the J call TRBJ2-5, with a weak D call TRBD1 (6 bases). The V end was cut by 4 bases, the J end by 3 bases, with 18 bases between. This CDR3 is 16 amino acids long. In germline, CDR1 is MNHEY, CDR2 SMNVEV (reference sequence). CDR3 sequence reads: CASSSPWSAGEETQYF. DNA for the CDR3: TGTGCCAGCAGTTCCCCGTGGTCGGCAGGGGAAGAGACCCAGTACTTC.

This clonotype was counted many times. This chain connects TRBV7-3 to TRBJ2-1; 8 bases map to TRBD2. This CDR3 spans 17 amino acids. The J segment lost 2 bases and the V segment lost 0 bases, leaving 6 bases of the junction unmatched. Germline loops: CDR1 SGHTA, CDR2 FQGTGA. The CDR3 DNA is TGTGCCAGCAGCTTAACTAGCGGGATGGGGACCTACAATGAGCAGTTCTTC. Translating it yields CASSLTSGMGTYNEQFF.

This chain joins TRBV7-9 and TRBJ1-4, with a weak D call TRBD1 (5 bases). This CDR3 is 16 amino acids long. CDR1 and CDR2 (germline): SEHNR, FQNEAQ (reference sequence). V was clipped by 3 bases and J by 4 bases, with 15 bases between them. The CDR3 sequence: CASSFDSGIVNEKLFF. The DNA of the CDR3 is TGTGCCAGCAGCTTTGACAGTGGAATCGTTAATGAAAAACTGTTTTTT.